This entry features one TCR beta chain sequence. What it binds is unknown. The entry originates in a study of vaccination and CD4 T cells after COVID-19. As for the study in general: Post-COVID draws followed diagnosis by a median around 92 days (range 35 to 161). For control cultures, the treatment was a CEFX pool, an HIV-1 Nef pool, or no peptide. Taking of post-vaccine samples occurred a median approximately 76 days after dose two (range 14 to 241).

At the Johns Hopkins FTIC core, DNA taken from cultured CD4+ T cells was sequenced by way of the Oncomine TCR Beta short-read assay. The authors extracted genomic DNA from cultured CD4+ T cells. TCRdb re-called the PCR reads through MiXCR, storing one row per CDR3 protein. This table holds about 19,000 distinct CDR3 sequences, about two fifths found once. Treatment indicated: roughly 10-day PBMC culture with coronavirus spike peptide pools or control peptides (ViraFEST assay). Deletions cut 3 bases from V and 7 bases from J, with 12 bases between. The CDR3 consists of 13 residues. Sequenced material: cultured CD4+ T cells from blood. This receptor was obtained from a human donor with COVID-19. The chain uses TRBV23-1 and TRBJ1-2; D call uncertain. TRBV23-1 is assigned to the ORF class and has an uncertain function. CDR3 amino acids: CASSQWSAGGYTF. CDR3 nucleotides: TGCGCCAGCAGTCAGTGGAGCGCCGGTGGCTACACCTTC.